Described below is a single T cell receptor (beta chain) sequence and its context. Its target is not known. This sample is part of a study of cytomegalovirus exposure and HLA in healthy donors. Findings and limits, study-wide: More clonal expansion characterized HLA-associated TCR beta chains than equally common others in a later analysis. Previously analyzed data showed that most TCR beta V segments were productive at a frequency of about 87% or about 30%.

The study ran its PCR with 60 Vbeta and 13 Jbeta primers. Sequencing was performed with immunoSEQ multiplex PCR; in TCRdb, only in-frame clones are kept and a portion is missing. The data hold approximately 140,000 clones, with 60% to 85% observed a single time. The CDR3 runs 13 residues. Germline V gene data show CDR1 as SGHDT and CDR2 as YYEEEE. V was clipped by 4 bases and J by 1 base, with 8 bases between them. The rearrangement links TRBV5-6 to TRBJ1-1; D not certain. This sequence originates from a man aged 45-65 years in good health and CMV-seropositive. Sequenced input: PBMCs. The CDR3: CASSRVRNTEAFF. In DNA, the CDR3 is TGTGCCAGCAGCCGTGTGAGGAACACTGAAGCTTTCTTT.